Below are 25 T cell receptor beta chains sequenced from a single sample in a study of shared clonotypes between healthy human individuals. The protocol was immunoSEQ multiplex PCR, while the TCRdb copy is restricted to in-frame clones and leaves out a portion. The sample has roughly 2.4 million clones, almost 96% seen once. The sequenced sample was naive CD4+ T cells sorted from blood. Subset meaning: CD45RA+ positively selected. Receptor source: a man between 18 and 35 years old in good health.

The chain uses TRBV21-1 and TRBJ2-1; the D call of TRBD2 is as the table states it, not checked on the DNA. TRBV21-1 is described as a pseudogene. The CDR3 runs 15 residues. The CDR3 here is CASSRREVIYNEQFF. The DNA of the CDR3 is TGTGCCAGCAGCAGGCGGGAGGTAATTTACAATGAGCAGTTCTTC.

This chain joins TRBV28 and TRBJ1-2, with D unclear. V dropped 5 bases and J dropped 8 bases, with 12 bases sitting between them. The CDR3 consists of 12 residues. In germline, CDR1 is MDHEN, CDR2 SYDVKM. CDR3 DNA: TGTGCCAGCAGTGTCACCGGATTCGGCTACACCTTC. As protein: CASSVTGFGYTF.

The CDR3 nucleotides are TGTGCCTGGACTAGCGGGGGGGCCAAAAACATTCAGTACTTC. It yields the protein CAWTSGGAKNIQYF. This chain connects TRBV30 to TRBJ2-4, with 11 bases that match TRBD2. CDR1 is GTSNPN and CDR2 is SVGIG in the germline V gene (reference sequence). This CDR3 comprises 14 residues. The trim removed 4 bases at V and 1 base at J, leaving 0 bases unmatched. Variable domain in full (rest from reference TRBV30 and TRBJ2-4): SQTIHQWPATLVQPVGSPLSLECTVEGTSNPNLYWYRQAAGRGLQLLFYSVGIGQISSEVPQNLSASRPQDRQFILSSKKLLLSDSGFYLCAWTSGGAKNIQYFGAGTRLSVL.

CDR3 sequence: CASSNSGMNTEAFF. DNA for the CDR3: TGTGCCAGCTCAAACAGTGGGATGAACACTGAAGCTTTCTTT. The chain is built from TRBV18 and TRBJ1-1; D is ambiguous. Germline V gives CDR1 KGHSH, CDR2 LQKENI. The CDR3 sequence is 14 residues long. V gave up 5 bases and J gave up 0 bases, with 10 bases separating them.

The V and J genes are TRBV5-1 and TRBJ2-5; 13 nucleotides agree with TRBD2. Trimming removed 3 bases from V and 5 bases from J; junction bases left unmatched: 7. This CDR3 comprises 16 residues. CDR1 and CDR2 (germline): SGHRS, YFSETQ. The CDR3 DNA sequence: TGCGCCAGCAGCTCCCCGGGACTAGCGGGAATGGAGACCCAGTACTTC. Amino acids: CASSSPGLAGMETQYF. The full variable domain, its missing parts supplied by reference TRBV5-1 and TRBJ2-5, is KAGVTQTPRYLIKTRGQQVTLSCSPISGHRSVSWYQQTPGQGLQFLFEYFSETQRNKGNFPGRFSGRQFSNSRSEMNVSTLELGDSALYLCASSSPGLAGMETQYFGPGTRLLVL.

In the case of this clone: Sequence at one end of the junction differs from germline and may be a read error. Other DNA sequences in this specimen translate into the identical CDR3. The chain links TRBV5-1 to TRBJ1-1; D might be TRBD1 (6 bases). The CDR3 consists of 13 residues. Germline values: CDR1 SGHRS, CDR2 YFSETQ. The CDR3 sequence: CASSFQGNTEAFF. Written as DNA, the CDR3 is TGCGCCAGCAGCTTCCAGGGGAACACTGAGGCTTTCTTT. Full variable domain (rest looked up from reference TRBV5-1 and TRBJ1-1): KAGVTQTPRYLIKTRGQQVTLSCSPISGHRSVSWYQQTPGQGLQFLFEYFSETQRNKGNFPGRFSGRQFSNSRSEMNVSTLELGDSALYLCASSFQGNTEAFFGQGTRLTVV.

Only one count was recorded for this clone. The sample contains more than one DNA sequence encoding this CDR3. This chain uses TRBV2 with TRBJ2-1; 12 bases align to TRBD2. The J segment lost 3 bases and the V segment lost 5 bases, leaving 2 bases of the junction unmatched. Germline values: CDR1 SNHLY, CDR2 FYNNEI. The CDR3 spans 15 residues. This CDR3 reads CASSLGLAGYNEQFF. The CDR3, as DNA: TGTGCCAGCAGTCTGGGACTAGCGGGCTACAATGAGCAGTTCTTC.

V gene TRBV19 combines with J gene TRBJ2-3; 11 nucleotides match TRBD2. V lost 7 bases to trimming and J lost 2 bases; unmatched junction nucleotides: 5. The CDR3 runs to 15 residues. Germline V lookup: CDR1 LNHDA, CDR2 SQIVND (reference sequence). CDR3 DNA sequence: TGTGCCAGTAATCCGACTAGCGGGATCACAGATACGCAGTATTTT. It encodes CASNPTSGITDTQYF.

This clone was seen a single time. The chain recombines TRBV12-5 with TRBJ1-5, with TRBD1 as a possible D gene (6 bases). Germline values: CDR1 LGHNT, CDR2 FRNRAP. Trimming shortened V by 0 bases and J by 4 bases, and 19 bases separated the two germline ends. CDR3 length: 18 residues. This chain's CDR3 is CASGLVQKGDVTNQPQHF. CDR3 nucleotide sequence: TGTGCTAGTGGTTTGGTACAGAAGGGGGATGTTACAAATCAGCCCCAGCATTTT.

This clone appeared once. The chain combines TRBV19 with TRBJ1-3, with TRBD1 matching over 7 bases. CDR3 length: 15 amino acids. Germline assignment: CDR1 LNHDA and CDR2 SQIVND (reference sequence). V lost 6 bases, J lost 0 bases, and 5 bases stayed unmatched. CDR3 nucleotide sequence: TGTGCCAGTAGCAAGGGACAGACCTCTGGAAACACCATATATTTT. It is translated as CASSKGQTSGNTIYF.

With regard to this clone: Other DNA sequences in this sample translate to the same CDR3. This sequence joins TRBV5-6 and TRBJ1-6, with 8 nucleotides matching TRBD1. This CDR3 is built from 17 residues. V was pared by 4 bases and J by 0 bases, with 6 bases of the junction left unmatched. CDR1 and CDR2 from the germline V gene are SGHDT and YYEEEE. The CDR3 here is CASSGDRGSSYNSPLHF. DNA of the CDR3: TGTGCCAGCAGCGGCGACAGGGGTAGCTCCTATAATTCACCCCTCCACTTT. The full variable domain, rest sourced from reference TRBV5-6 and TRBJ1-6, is DAGVTQSPTHLIKTRGQQVTLRCSPKSGHDTVSWYQQALGQGPQFIFQYYEEEERQRGNFPDRFSGHQFPNYSSELNVNALLLGDSALYLCASSGDRGSSYNSPLHFGNGTRLTVT.

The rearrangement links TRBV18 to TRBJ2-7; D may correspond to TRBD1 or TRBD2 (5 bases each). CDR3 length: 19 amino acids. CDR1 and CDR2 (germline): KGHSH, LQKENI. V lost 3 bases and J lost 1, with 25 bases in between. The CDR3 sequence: CASSPPVSILRDGSYEQYF. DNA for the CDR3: TGTGCCAGCTCACCCCCAGTCTCGATACTCCGGGACGGATCCTACGAGCAGTACTTC.

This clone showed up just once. The CDR3 DNA reads TGTGCCAGCAGCCCCCGAGAAGGTGGCCAAAAACTGTTTTTT. This sequence encodes CASSPREGGQKLFF. This sequence joins TRBV14 and TRBJ1-4; no clear D gene. The germline V and J ends were trimmed by 4 bases and 9 bases, with 15 bases remaining between them. The length of the CDR3 is 14 residues. Germline V gene lookup returns CDR1 SGHDN and CDR2 FVKESK. Looking up the rest from reference TRBV14 and TRBJ1-4 gives the full variable domain: EAGVTQFPSHSVIEKGQTVTLRCDPISGHDNLYWYRRVMGKEIKFLLHFVKESKQDESGMPNNRFLAERTGGTYSTLKVQPAELEDSGVYFCASSPREGGQKLFFGSGTQLSVL.

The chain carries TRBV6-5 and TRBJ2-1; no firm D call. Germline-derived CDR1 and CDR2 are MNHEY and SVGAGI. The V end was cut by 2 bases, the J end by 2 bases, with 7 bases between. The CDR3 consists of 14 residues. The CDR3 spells CASSYAGAYNEQFF. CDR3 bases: TGTGCCAGCAGTTACGCTGGGGCCTACAATGAGCAGTTCTTC.

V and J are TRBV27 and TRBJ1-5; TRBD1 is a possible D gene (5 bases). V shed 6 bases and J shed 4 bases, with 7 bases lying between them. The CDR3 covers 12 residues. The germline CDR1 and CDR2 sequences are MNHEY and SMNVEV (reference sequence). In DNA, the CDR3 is TGTGCCAGCAGCAGGGTAAATCAGCCCCAGCATTTT. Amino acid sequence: CASSRVNQPQHF.

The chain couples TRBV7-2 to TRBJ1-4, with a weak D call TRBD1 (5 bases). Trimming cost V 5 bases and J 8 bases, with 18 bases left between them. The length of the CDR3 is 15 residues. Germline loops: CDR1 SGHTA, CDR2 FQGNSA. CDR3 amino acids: CASSLYRGFGEKLFF. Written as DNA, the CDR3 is TGTGCCAGCAGCCTCTACCGGGGGTTCGGGGAAAAACTGTTTTTT. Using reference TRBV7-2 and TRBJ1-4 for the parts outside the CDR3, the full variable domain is GAGVSQSPSNKVTEKGKDVELRCDPISGHTALYWYRQSLGQGLEFLIYFQGNSAPDKSGLPSDRFSAERTGGSVSTLTIQRTQQEDSAVYLCASSLYRGFGEKLFFGSGTQLSVL.

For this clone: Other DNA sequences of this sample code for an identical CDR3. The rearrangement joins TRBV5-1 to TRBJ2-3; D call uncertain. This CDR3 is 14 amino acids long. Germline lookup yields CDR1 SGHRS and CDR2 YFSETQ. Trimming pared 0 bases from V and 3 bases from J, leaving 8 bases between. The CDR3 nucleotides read TGCGCCAGCAGCTTGGGAGGTTCTACAGATACGCAGTATTTT. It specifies CASSLGGSTDTQYF.

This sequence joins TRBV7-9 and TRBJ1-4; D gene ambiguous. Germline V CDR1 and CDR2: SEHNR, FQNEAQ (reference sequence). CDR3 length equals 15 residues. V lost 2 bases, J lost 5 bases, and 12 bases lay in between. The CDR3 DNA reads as TGTGCCAGCAGCTTAAATCCGACGTCAAATGAAAAACTGTTTTTT. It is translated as CASSLNPTSNEKLFF.

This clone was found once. DNA for the CDR3: TGTGCCAGCCTCTCCAGGGTCGACTCTGGGGCCAACGTCCTGACTTTC. Amino acid sequence: CASLSRVDSGANVLTF. The V call is TRBV6-8, the J call TRBJ2-6, with D possibly TRBD1 on 5 matching bases. The CDR3 covers 16 residues. Trimming pared 8 bases from V and 0 bases from J, leaving 14 bases between. CDR1 and CDR2 (germline): MNHGY, SAAAGT.

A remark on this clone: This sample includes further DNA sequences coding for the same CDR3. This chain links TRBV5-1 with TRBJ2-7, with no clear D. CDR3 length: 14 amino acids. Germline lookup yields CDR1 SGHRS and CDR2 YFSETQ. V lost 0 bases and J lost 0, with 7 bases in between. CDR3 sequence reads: CASSLGGVSYEQYF. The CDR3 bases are TGCGCCAGCAGCTTGGGAGGAGTCTCCTACGAGCAGTACTTC. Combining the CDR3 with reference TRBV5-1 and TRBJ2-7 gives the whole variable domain KAGVTQTPRYLIKTRGQQVTLSCSPISGHRSVSWYQQTPGQGLQFLFEYFSETQRNKGNFPGRFSGRQFSNSRSEMNVSTLELGDSALYLCASSLGGVSYEQYFGPGTRLTVT.

The DNA for the CDR3 is TGTGCCAGCAGTGGACAGCCGAGGGGCAATCAGCCCCAGCATTTT. It translates to CASSGQPRGNQPQHF. This chain links TRBV2 with TRBJ1-5; maybe TRBD1 (5 bases). Germline-derived CDR1 and CDR2 are SNHLY and FYNNEI. Trimming removed 4 bases at V and 2 bases at J, with 12 bases between. The CDR3 length is 15 residues.

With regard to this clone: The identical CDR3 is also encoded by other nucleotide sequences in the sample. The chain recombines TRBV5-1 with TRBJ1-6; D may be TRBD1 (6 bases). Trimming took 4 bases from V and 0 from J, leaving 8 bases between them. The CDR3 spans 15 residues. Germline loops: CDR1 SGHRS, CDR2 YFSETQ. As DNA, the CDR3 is TGCGCCAGCAGCCCGGACAGCTCCTATAATTCACCCCTCCACTTT. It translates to CASSPDSSYNSPLHF. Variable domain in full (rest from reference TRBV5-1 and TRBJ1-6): KAGVTQTPRYLIKTRGQQVTLSCSPISGHRSVSWYQQTPGQGLQFLFEYFSETQRNKGNFPGRFSGRQFSNSRSEMNVSTLELGDSALYLCASSPDSSYNSPLHFGNGTRLTVT.

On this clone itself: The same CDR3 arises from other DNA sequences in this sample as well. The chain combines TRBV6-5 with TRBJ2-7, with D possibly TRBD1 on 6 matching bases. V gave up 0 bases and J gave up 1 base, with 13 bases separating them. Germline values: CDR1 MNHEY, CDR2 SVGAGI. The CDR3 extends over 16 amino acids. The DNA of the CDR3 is TGTGCCAGCAGTTACTCGGGACGAGGGGGATCCTACGAGCAGTACTTC. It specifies CASSYSGRGGSYEQYF.

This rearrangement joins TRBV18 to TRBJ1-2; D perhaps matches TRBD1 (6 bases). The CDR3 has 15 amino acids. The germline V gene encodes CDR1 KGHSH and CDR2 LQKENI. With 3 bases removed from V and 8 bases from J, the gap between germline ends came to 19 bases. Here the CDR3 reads CASSPYGQTGIGYTF. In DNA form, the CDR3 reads TGTGCCAGCTCACCCTATGGACAGACTGGTATAGGCTACACCTTC.

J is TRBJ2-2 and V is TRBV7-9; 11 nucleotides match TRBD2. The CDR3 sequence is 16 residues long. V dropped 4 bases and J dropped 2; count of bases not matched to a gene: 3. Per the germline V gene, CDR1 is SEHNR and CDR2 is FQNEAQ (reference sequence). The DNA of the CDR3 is TGTGCCAGCAGCTACCGACTAGCGGGAAACACCGGGGAGCTGTTTTTT. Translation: CASSYRLAGNTGELFF.